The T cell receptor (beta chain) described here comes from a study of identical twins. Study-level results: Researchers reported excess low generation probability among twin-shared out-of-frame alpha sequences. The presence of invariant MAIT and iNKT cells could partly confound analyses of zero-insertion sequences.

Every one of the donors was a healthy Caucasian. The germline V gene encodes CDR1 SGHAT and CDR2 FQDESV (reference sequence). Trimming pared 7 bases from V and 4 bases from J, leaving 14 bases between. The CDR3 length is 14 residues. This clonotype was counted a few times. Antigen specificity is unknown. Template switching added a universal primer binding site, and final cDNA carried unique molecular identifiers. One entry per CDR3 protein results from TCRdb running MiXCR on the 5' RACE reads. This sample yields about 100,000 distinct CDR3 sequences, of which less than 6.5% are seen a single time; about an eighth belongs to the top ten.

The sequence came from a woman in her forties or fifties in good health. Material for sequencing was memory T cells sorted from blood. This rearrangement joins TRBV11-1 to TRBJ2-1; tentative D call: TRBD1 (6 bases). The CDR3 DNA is TGTGCCAGCAACAGACAGGAACCTTACAATGAGCAGTTCTTC. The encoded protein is CASNRQEPYNEQFF.